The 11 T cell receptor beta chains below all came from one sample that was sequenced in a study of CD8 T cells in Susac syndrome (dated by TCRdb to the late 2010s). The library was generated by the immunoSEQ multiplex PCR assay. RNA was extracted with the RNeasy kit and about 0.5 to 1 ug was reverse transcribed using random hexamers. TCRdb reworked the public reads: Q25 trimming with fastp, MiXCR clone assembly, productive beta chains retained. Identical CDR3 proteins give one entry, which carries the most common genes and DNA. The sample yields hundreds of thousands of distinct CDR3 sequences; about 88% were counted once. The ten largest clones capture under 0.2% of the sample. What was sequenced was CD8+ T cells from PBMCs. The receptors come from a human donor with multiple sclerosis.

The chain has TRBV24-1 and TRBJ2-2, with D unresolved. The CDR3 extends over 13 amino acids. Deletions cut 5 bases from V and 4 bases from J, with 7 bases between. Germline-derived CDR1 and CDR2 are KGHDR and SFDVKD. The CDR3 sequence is CATSGLTTGELFF. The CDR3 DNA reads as TGTGCCACCAGTGGCCTAACCACCGGGGAGCTGTTTTTT.

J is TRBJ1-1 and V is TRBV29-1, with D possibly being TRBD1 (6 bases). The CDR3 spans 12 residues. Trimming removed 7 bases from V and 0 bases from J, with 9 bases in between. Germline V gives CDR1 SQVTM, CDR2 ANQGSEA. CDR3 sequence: CSATGLNTEAFF. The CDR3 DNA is TGCAGCGCGACAGGACTGAACACTGAAGCTTTCTTT.

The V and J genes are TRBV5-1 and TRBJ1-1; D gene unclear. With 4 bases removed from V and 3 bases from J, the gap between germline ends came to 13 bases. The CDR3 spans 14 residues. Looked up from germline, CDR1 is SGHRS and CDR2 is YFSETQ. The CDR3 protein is CASSLRGQDTEAFF. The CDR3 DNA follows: TGCGCCAGCAGCCTTCGGGGTCAAGACACTGAAGCTTTCTTT.

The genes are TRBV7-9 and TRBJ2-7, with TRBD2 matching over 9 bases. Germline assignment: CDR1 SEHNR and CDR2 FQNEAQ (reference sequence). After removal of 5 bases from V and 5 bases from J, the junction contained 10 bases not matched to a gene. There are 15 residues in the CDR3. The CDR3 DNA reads TGTGCCAGCAGCACCTTTAGCGGGAGATCGGACGAGCAGTACTTC. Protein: CASSTFSGRSDEQYF.

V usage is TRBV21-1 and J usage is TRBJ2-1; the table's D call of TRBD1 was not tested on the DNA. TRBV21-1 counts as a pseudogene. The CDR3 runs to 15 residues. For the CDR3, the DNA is TGTGCCAGCAGCGTCCGGGACAGGGTGAACAATGAGCAGTTCTTC. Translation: CASSVRDRVNNEQFF.

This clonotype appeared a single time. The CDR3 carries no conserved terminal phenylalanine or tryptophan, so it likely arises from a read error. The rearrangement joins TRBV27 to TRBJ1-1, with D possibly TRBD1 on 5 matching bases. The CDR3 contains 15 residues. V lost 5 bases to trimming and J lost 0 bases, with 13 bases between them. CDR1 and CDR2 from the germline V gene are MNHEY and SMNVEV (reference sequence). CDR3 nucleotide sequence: TGTGCCAGCAGTCCCCCGGGGCGGGTGAACACTGAAGCTTTCCTT. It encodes CASSPPGRVNTEAFL.

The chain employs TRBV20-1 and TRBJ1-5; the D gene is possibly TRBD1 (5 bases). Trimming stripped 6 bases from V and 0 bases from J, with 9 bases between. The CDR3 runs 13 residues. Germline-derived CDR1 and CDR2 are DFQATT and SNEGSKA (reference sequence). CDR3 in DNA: TGCAGTGCCAGCGACAGTAGCAATCAGCCCCAGCATTTT. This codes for CSASDSSNQPQHF.

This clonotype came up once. Written as DNA, the CDR3 is TGTGCCAGCAGCCCCCAACTAGCGGGCTACGAGCAGTACTTC. Its protein is CASSPQLAGYEQYF. This rearrangement joins TRBV7-9 to TRBJ2-7; 9 nucleotides agree with TRBD2. This CDR3 is 14 amino acids long. Trimming at V came to 5 bases and at J to 3 bases, leaving 5 bases not matched to a gene. Germline values: CDR1 SEHNR, CDR2 FQNEAQ (reference sequence).

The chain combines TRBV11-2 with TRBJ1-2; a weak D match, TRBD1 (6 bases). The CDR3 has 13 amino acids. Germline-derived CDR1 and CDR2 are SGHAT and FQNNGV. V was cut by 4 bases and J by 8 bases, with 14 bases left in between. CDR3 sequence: CASSSDRLWGYTF. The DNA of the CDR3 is TGTGCCAGCAGCTCTGACAGGTTATGGGGCTACACCTTC.

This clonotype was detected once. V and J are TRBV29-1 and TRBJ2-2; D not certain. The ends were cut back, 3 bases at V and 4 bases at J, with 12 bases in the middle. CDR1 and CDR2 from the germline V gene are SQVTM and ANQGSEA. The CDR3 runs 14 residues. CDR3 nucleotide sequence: TGCAGCGTTGAGGGTCCTAGTCGCACCGGGGAGCTGTTTTTT. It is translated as CSVEGPSRTGELFF.

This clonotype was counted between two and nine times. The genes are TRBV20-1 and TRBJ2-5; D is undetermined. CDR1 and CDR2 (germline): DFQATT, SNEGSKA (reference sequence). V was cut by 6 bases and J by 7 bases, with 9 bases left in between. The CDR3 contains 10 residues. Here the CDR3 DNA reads TGCAGTGCCCCTGCAGGGACCCAGTACTTC. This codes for CSAPAGTQYF.